The 20 T cell receptor beta chains presented below share a single source sample, sequenced in a study of blood T cell repertoires in acute mononucleosis. Time point: acute infectious mononucleosis, at clinical presentation within 2 weeks of symptom onset (visit 1). Assay: immunoSEQ multiplex PCR; the TCRdb copy retains only in-frame clones and omits some. The sample has about 2,200 clones; around 27% are singletons. The sample was EBV YVL epitope tetramer+ CD8+ T cells sorted from PBMCs, taken during acute infectious mononucleosis. Subset specified: CD8 T cells binding a tetramer with EBV BRLF1 109-117 peptide (YVL-BR). These receptors originate from a woman aged 18-29 years with infectious mononucleosis caused by EBV.

The gene calls are TRBV18 and TRBJ2-3; D unclear. The CDR3 is 12 amino acids. V was clipped by 8 bases and J by 5 bases, with 11 bases between them. Per germline, CDR1 KGHSH and CDR2 LQKENI. The CDR3 spells CASSHMLDTQYF. CDR3 DNA sequence: TGTGCCAGCAGCCATATGTTAGATACGCAGTATTTT.

Only a few counts were recorded for this clone. The rearrangement links TRBV6-1 to TRBJ2-1; TRBD2 aligns across 7 bases. Germline assignment: CDR1 MNHNS and CDR2 SASEGT. V lost 6 bases, J lost 4 bases, and 9 bases stayed unmatched. The CDR3 covers 15 residues. The CDR3 DNA follows: TGTGCCAGCAGCCACCTGGGCGGGAGTTACAATGAGCAGTTCTTC. It translates to CASSHLGGSYNEQFF.

The chain couples TRBV29-1 to TRBJ1-2; no clear D. The CDR3 extends over 13 amino acids. Germline CDR1 reads SQVTM; CDR2 reads ANQGSEA. The CDR3 here is CSATDNTNYGYTF. The CDR3 DNA reads TGCAGTGCTACCGATAATACTAACTATGGCTACACCTTC. The complete variable domain, with remaining parts taken from reference TRBV29-1 and TRBJ1-2, reads SAVISQKPSRDICQRGTSLTIQCQVDSQVTMMFWYRQQPGQSLTLIATANQGSEATYESGFVIDKFPISRPNLTFSTLTVSNMSPEDSSIYLCSATDNTNYGYTFGSGTRLTVV.

In this sample, this clone turned up a few times. Additional DNA sequences in this sample encode the identical CDR3. In DNA form, the CDR3 reads TGCAGCGTTGGGGGGACTAGCGGGGCATACTCCTACAATGAGCAGTTCTTC. It yields the protein CSVGGTSGAYSYNEQFF. The genes are TRBV29-1 and TRBJ2-1; TRBD2 aligns across 13 bases. The CDR3 totals 17 residues. Germline V gene data show CDR1 as SQVTM and CDR2 as ANQGSEA. The junction had 6 bases not matched to a gene; V was cut back by 4 bases and J by 0 bases.

Worth noting for this clone: One junction end does not reproduce the germline sequence, and a read error may be involved. V usage is TRBV28 and J usage is TRBJ1-5, with D perhaps TRBD1 (6 bases). Germline V gene data show CDR1 as MDHEN and CDR2 as SYDVKM. This CDR3 comprises 15 residues. DNA of the CDR3: TGTGCCTGCAGTTTCCTTGTGGGGGGGGCTCAGCCCCAGCATTTT. This translates into CACSFLVGGAQPQHF.

For this clone: In the same sample, other DNA sequences code for this CDR3. This chain uses TRBV29-1 with TRBJ2-1; the match to TRBD2 covers 13 bases. This CDR3 comprises 21 residues. From germline, CDR1 is SQVTM and CDR2 ANQGSEA. The V segment lost 6 bases and the J segment 0 bases; nucleotides outside the gene matches: 20. In DNA, the CDR3 is TGCAGCGTAGGCGGGTCAGGGTCCGGGACTAGCGGGGCATACTCCTACAATGAGCAGTTCTTC. Translated, it gives CSVGGSGSGTSGAYSYNEQFF.

The genes are TRBV7-3 and TRBJ2-1; TRBD2 matches 7 bases. From germline, CDR1 is SGHTA and CDR2 FQGTGA. J gave up 6 bases and V 4 bases, and 12 bases lay outside the gene matches. CDR3 length: 16 amino acids. The CDR3: CASSSTLPAGANEQFF. The CDR3 nucleotides are TGTGCCAGCAGCTCAACACTGCCCGCGGGAGCCAATGAGCAGTTCTTC.

This clone was counted between two and nine times. With a far larger clone one base away, a read error is the likely cause. The gene calls are TRBV29-1 and TRBJ2-7; no firm D call. Germline-derived CDR1 and CDR2 are SQVTM and ANQGSEA. The CDR3 runs 13 residues. V was pared by 4 bases and J by 7 bases, with 17 bases between. CDR3: CSVVEPPYNEQYF. For the CDR3, the DNA is TGCAGCGTTGTGGAGCCCCCCTACAATGAGCAGTACTTC.

A note on this clone: Only one base separates this from a far larger clonotype, so it likely reflects a read error. In nucleotides, the CDR3 is TGTGCCAGCAGTCCCGGGGGCTATAATGAGCAGTACTTC. This codes for CASSPGGYNEQYF. This chain links TRBV6-5 with TRBJ2-7; D is possibly TRBD1 or TRBD2 (6 bases each). CDR1 is MNHEY, CDR2 SVGAGI, per germline. V gave up 5 bases and J gave up 7 bases, with 15 bases separating them. This CDR3 spans 13 amino acids.

This clone was recorded a few times. This probably arose from a read error, given a far larger clone one base away. The genes are TRBV2 and TRBJ2-1, with 10 nucleotides matching TRBD2. Germline CDR1 is SNHLY and CDR2 is FYNNEI. Trimming cost V 6 bases and J 10 bases; bases outside gene matches: 12. The CDR3 sequence is 15 residues long. The CDR3 is CASSLVLAGVHEQFF. The CDR3 DNA reads TGTGCCAGCAGCTTAGTCCTAGCGGGAGTTCACGAGCAGTTCTTC.

This clone has only a few counts. Just one base apart from a much larger clone, this may be a read error. The J gene is TRBJ1-5, the V gene TRBV10-3, with D possibly matching TRBD1 (6 bases). The length of the CDR3 is 15 residues. The V gene's germline CDR1 is ENHRY and CDR2 SYGVKD. The CDR3 DNA follows: TGTGCCAGCAGTTTCCTTCTGGGGGGGGCTCAGCCCCAGCATTTT. It specifies CASSFLLGGAQPQHF.

This clone is labeled medium-sized. V is TRBV30 and J is TRBJ1-1, with 8 bases lining up with TRBD1. The germline V gene has CDR1 GTSNPN and CDR2 SVGIG (reference sequence). V gave up 3 bases and J gave up 4 bases; unmatched junction bases: 10. The CDR3 contains 15 residues. CDR3 in DNA: TGTGCCTGGAGGCCGTTAACAGGGGGAGGCACTGAAGCTTTCTTT. The encoded protein is CAWRPLTGGGTEAFF.

Concerning this clone: A junction boundary mismatches the germline segment, possibly from a read error. The DNA for the CDR3 is TGTGCCAGCAGTTTTCTGGGACAGACAATGAATACCGAAGCTCTCTTT. Amino acid sequence: CASSFLGQTMNTEALF. The J gene is TRBJ1-1, the V gene TRBV27; 7 bases are a match to TRBD1. Germline V gene sequence: CDR1 MNHEY, CDR2 SMNVEV (reference sequence). This CDR3 comprises 16 residues.

The CDR3 nucleotides read TGCAGCGTGGGTGGGACTAGCGGGAGTAGCGGGGCATACTCCTACAATGAGCAGTTCTTC. Translating gives CSVGGTSGSSGAYSYNEQFF. V gene TRBV29-1 combines with J gene TRBJ2-1, with 14 bases fitting TRBD2. Germline trimming cut 6 bases from V and 0 bases from J; bases unmatched to any gene: 16. The CDR3 is made up of 20 amino acids. Per the germline V gene, CDR1 is SQVTM and CDR2 is ANQGSEA.

Many counts were recorded for this clone. The genes are TRBV6-1 and TRBJ2-1; weak D call: TRBD1 (6 bases). V was trimmed by 5 bases and J by 7 bases, leaving 15 bases between them. This CDR3 is 14 amino acids long. Germline lookup yields CDR1 MNHNS and CDR2 SASEGT. In DNA, the CDR3 is TGTGCCAGCAGTTCGCAGGGGAGTACGAATGAGCAGTTCTTC. Translated, it gives CASSSQGSTNEQFF.

This clone was seen a few times. One junction end does not reproduce the germline sequence, and a read error may be involved. The chain couples TRBV19 to TRBJ1-2, with D unclear. This CDR3 is built from 14 residues. Germline V gene data show CDR1 as LNHDA and CDR2 as SQIVND (reference sequence). The CDR3 reads CASSTPHLNCGHTF. As DNA, the CDR3 is TGTGCCAGTAGCACCCCACATCTTAACTGTGGCCACACCTTC.

In the case of this clone: One junction end does not reproduce the germline sequence, and a read error may be involved. The rearrangement uses TRBV28 and TRBJ1-5; weak D call: TRBD1 (5 bases). The CDR3 totals 15 residues. Germline V gene sequence: CDR1 MDHEN, CDR2 SYDVKM. The CDR3 spells CAGSFLLGGAQPQHF. DNA for the CDR3: TGTGCCGGCAGTTTCCTTCTGGGGGGAGCTCAGCCCCAGCATTTT.

This clone was counted between two and nine times. The chain carries TRBV29-1 and TRBJ2-1, with 11 bases identical to TRBD2. Germline V CDR1 and CDR2: SQVTM, ANQGSEA. The V and J ends lost 6 bases and 0 bases, in that order; junction bases with no gene match: 22. The CDR3 contains 21 residues. As DNA, the CDR3 is TGCAGCGTAGGAGGGACTGGGTCCGTGACTAGCGGGGCATACTCCTACAATGAGCAGTTCTTC. This sequence encodes CSVGGTGSVTSGAYSYNEQFF.

This rearrangement joins TRBV30 to TRBJ2-1; a weak D match, TRBD2 (5 bases). V dropped 2 bases and J dropped 4 bases, with 12 bases sitting between them. Germline V gene lookup returns CDR1 GTSNPN and CDR2 SVGIG (reference sequence). CDR3 length: 14 amino acids. This CDR3 is CAWSREPPYNEQFF. The DNA for the CDR3 is TGTGCCTGGAGTAGGGAGCCTCCATACAATGAGCAGTTCTTC.

This clone was counted ten times or more. This chain joins TRBV7-3 and TRBJ2-7; 7 bases match TRBD1. Germline V gene lookup returns CDR1 SGHTA and CDR2 FQGTGA. After removal of 2 bases from V and 7 bases from J, the junction contained 5 bases not matched to a gene. The CDR3 length is 13 residues. The CDR3 nucleotides read TGTGCCAGCAGCTTAGCGCCGACAGGGGAGCAGTACTTC. The encoded protein is CASSLAPTGEQYF.